The 30 T cell receptor beta chains below were found in one sample sequenced in a study of spatial heterogeneity in lung cancer. Regarding time point: blood at routine non-recurrence follow-up after resection. Whole RNA, isolated from tumor, nontumor lung or frozen PBMC, was sequenced without prior sorting. TCRdb itself ran the 5' RACE reads through MiXCR, one entry per CDR3 protein. The sample lists about 47,000 distinct CDR3 sequences, roughly 7.4% occurring once. The sample here was PBMCs, taken at follow-up. These receptors all come from a female donor with early-stage non-small cell lung cancer.

This chain links TRBV6-1 with TRBJ1-1; 7 nucleotides align to TRBD1. CDR1 is MNHNS and CDR2 is SASEGT in the germline V gene. This CDR3 is built from 12 residues. J lost 6 bases, V lost 7 bases, and 5 bases had no gene match. CDR3 nucleotide sequence: TGTGCCAGCAAGCGGGACAGCTCTGAAGCTTTCTTT. Its protein product is CASKRDSSEAFF.

This rearrangement joins TRBV19 to TRBJ1-2; D gene unclear. This CDR3 region has 12 residues. Germline V gene lookup returns CDR1 LNHDA and CDR2 SQIVND (reference sequence). Trimming took 5 bases from V and 4 from J, leaving 8 bases between them. The DNA for the CDR3 is TGTGCCAGTAGTCGGTTATCCTATGGCTACACCTTC. The encoded protein is CASSRLSYGYTF.

This clonotype was seen at least ten times. The chain joins TRBV20-1 to TRBJ2-3; 12 bases align to TRBD2. This CDR3 comprises 16 residues. J lost 1 base, V lost 6 bases, and 8 bases had no gene match. Germline V gene data show CDR1 as DFQATT and CDR2 as SNEGSKA (reference sequence). The CDR3 DNA reads TGCAGTGCCAGAAGACTAGCGGGGGCCCGCACAGATACGCAGTATTTT. Protein: CSARRLAGARTDTQYF.

To note about this clonotype: An end of the junction differs from the germline gene, which may be a read error. The chain is built from TRBV20-1 and TRBJ2-7, with 7 bases aligning to TRBD2. In germline, CDR1 is DFQATT, CDR2 SNEGSKA (reference sequence). CDR3 length: 13 residues. The CDR3 sequence: CSARGGLDGEQYF. CDR3 DNA: TGCAGTGCCAGAGGCGGACTAGACGGCGAGCAGTACTTC.

This clonotype was found many times. The V gene is TRBV29-1, the J gene TRBJ1-3; possibly TRBD1 for D (6 bases). CDR1 and CDR2 from the germline V gene are SQVTM and ANQGSEA. Trimming cost V 0 bases and J 4 bases, with 10 bases left between them. This CDR3 region has 14 residues. The chain's CDR3 is CSVEDTGSGNTIYF. For the CDR3, the DNA is TGCAGCGTTGAAGACACAGGGTCCGGAAACACCATATATTTT.

This clonotype came up many times. This rearrangement joins TRBV20-1 to TRBJ2-5; tentatively, D is TRBD1 (6 bases). Germline V lookup: CDR1 DFQATT, CDR2 SNEGSKA (reference sequence). With 4 bases removed from V and 4 bases from J, the gap between germline ends came to 16 bases. CDR3 length: 14 amino acids. CDR3 amino acids: CSANYRDRPETQYF. CDR3 nucleotide sequence: TGCAGTGCTAATTACAGGGATCGGCCAGAGACCCAGTACTTC.

In its sample, this clonotype was seen many times. The chain combines TRBV28 with TRBJ2-3; D is possibly TRBD2 (6 bases). Germline CDR1 reads MDHEN; CDR2 reads SYDVKM. The length of the CDR3 is 17 residues. V shed 4 bases and J shed 4 bases, with 21 bases lying between them. CDR3 amino acids: CASSSGLQLADADTQYF. The CDR3 region has the DNA TGTGCCAGCAGTTCGGGACTCCAACTAGCTGACGCAGATACGCAGTATTTT. Full variable domain (outside the CDR3, taken from reference TRBV28 and TRBJ2-3): DVKVTQSSRYLVKRTGEKVFLECVQDMDHENMFWYRQDPGLGLRLIYFSYDVKMKEKGDIPEGYSVSREKKERFSLILESASTNQTSMYLCASSSGLQLADADTQYFGPGTRLTVL.

In its sample, this clonotype was seen a few times. V is TRBV7-8 and J is TRBJ1-5; no definite D call. Trimming removed 1 base from V and 3 bases from J, with 7 bases in between. The CDR3 length is 14 residues. From germline, CDR1 is SGHVS and CDR2 FQNEAQ. CDR3 in amino acids: CASSLVGNNQPQHF. The CDR3, as DNA: TGTGCCAGCAGCTTAGTGGGTAACAATCAGCCCCAGCATTTT.

This clonotype was counted only a few times. The V call is TRBV20-1, the J call TRBJ2-7; D is possibly TRBD1 or TRBD2 (5 bases each). CDR1 DFQATT and CDR2 SNEGSKA come from the germline V gene (reference sequence). V shed 4 bases and J shed 2 bases, with 18 bases lying between them. The CDR3 is 15 residues long. The CDR3 loop reads CSAISGTEDTYEQYF. The CDR3 DNA reads TGCAGTGCTATTTCCGGGACCGAAGACACCTACGAGCAGTACTTC.

The chain carries TRBV27 and TRBJ2-3; 7 nucleotides line up with TRBD2. The CDR3 is 14 residues long. Per germline, CDR1 MNHEY and CDR2 SMNVEV (reference sequence). CDR3 sequence reads: CAAGRGISTDTQYF. The CDR3, as DNA: TGTGCGGCGGGGCGGGGGATCTCCACAGATACGCAGTATTTT.

Points on this clonotype: This sequence may be a read error, since a much larger clone differs from it by one base. The chain combines TRBV6-6 with TRBJ2-5, with D perhaps matching TRBD1 (6 bases). Germline V gene lookup returns CDR1 MNHNY and CDR2 SVGAGI (reference sequence). Trimming took off 6 bases at V and 9 bases at J, with 17 bases between the two ends. The CDR3 length is 13 residues. The CDR3 is CASRSGGGKSQYF. CDR3 DNA: TGTGCCAGCAGGTCTGGGGGCGGAAAGTCCCAGTACTTC.

This clonotype was counted between two and nine times. This chain uses TRBV12-3 or TRBV12-4 with TRBJ1-2, with TRBD1 matching over 8 bases. The CDR3 loop spans 16 amino acids. With V trimmed by 3 bases and J by 4 bases, 10 bases remained unmatched. In DNA, the CDR3 is TGTGCCAGCAGTTTGTCGAAGGACAGGGTGACCTATGGCTACACCTTC. This sequence encodes CASSLSKDRVTYGYTF.

This clonotype was detected a few times. The chain is built from TRBV5-1 and TRBJ1-2; 8 nucleotides match TRBD1. Germline loops: CDR1 SGHRS, CDR2 YFSETQ. The length of the CDR3 is 15 residues. The ends lost 5 bases at V and 2 bases at J; junction bases unmatched: 8. The CDR3 sequence is CASRTSTGANYGYTF. The CDR3 DNA sequence: TGCGCCAGCAGAACATCGACAGGGGCCAACTATGGCTACACCTTC.

The sample holds many counts of this clonotype. The rearrangement uses TRBV2 and TRBJ1-5; 7 bases are a match to TRBD1. Germline V gives CDR1 SNHLY, CDR2 FYNNEI. There are 14 residues in the CDR3. The V gene end was trimmed by 6 bases and the J gene end by 6 bases; junction bases not matched to a gene: 8. The CDR3 DNA reads as TGTGCCAGCAGCCAACAGGGGATGGGTCAGCCCCAGCATTTT. Translating it yields CASSQQGMGQPQHF.

The rearrangement uses TRBV4-3 and TRBJ2-5; D perhaps matches TRBD1 (5 bases). The V end lost 5 bases, the J end lost 5 bases, and 12 bases lay between the germline ends. Looked up from germline, CDR1 is LGHNA and CDR2 is YSLEER. This CDR3 has 13 residues. The CDR3 nucleotides are TGCGCCAGCAGCTATGGAAGGGGCGAGACCCAGTACTTC. It yields the protein CASSYGRGETQYF.

This clonotype was seen ten or more times. CDR3 sequence (DNA): TGTGCCAGCAGCTACAGGGTTAACTATGGCTACACCTTC. Encoded protein: CASSYRVNYGYTF. The chain carries TRBV7-6 and TRBJ1-2, with D perhaps TRBD1 (6 bases). CDR1 is SGHVS, CDR2 FNYEAQ, per germline. V was clipped by 4 bases and J by 1 base, with 7 bases between them. This CDR3 region has 13 residues. The entire variable domain, with the rest obtained from reference TRBV7-6 and TRBJ1-2, is as follows: GAGVSQSPRYKVTKRGQDVALRCDPISGHVSLYWYRQALGQGPEFLTYFNYEAQQDKSGLPNDRFSAERPEGSISTLTIQRTEQRDSAMYRCASSYRVNYGYTFGSGTRLTVV.

This chain links TRBV3-1 with TRBJ1-4; TRBD1 aligns across 7 bases. Germline V gene sequence: CDR1 LGHDT, CDR2 YNNKEL (reference sequence). V lost 3 bases and J lost 5; bases outside the gene matches: 6. The CDR3 consists of 15 residues. The CDR3 DNA reads TGTGCCAGCAGCCATTGGAGGACAGGCAATGAAAAACTGTTTTTT. It is translated as CASSHWRTGNEKLFF. Looking up the rest from reference TRBV3-1 and TRBJ1-4 gives the full variable domain: DTAVSQTPKYLVTQMGNDKSIKCEQNLGHDTMYWYKQDSKKFLKIMFSYNNKELIINETVPNRFSPKSPDKAHLNLHINSLELGDSAVYFCASSHWRTGNEKLFFGSGTQLSVL.

The chain employs TRBV4-1 and TRBJ1-1; maybe TRBD1 (5 bases). The germline CDR1 and CDR2 sequences are MGHRA and YSYEKL. The CDR3 contains 16 residues. V was clipped by 4 bases and J by 6 bases, with 21 bases between them. DNA of the CDR3: TGCGCCAGCAGCCTAGAAATTATCATCGGGGGGGCTGAAGCTTTCTTT. Its protein product is CASSLEIIIGGAEAFF.

This clonotype was recorded at least ten times. The V and J genes are TRBV7-9 and TRBJ2-3; D may be TRBD2 (7 bases). V lost 5 bases, J lost 0 bases, and 12 bases lay in between. The CDR3 loop spans 15 amino acids. CDR1 is SEHNR and CDR2 is FQNEAQ in the germline V gene (reference sequence). CDR3 nucleotides: TGTGCCAGCAGCGGGGGGGCCTCTAGCACAGATACGCAGTATTTT. It translates to CASSGGASSTDTQYF.

This clonotype was seen at least ten times. This sequence joins TRBV11-2 and TRBJ1-1; no firm D call. V lost 1 base and J lost 6, with 12 bases in between. The CDR3 covers 14 residues. CDR1 is SGHAT, CDR2 FQNNGV, per germline. In DNA form, the CDR3 reads TGTGCCAGCAGCTTAGTTTGGGGTTTGGCTGAAGCTTTCTTT. Translating it yields CASSLVWGLAEAFF.

This clonotype was seen at least ten times. The chain links TRBV29-1 to TRBJ2-1; 12 nucleotides align to TRBD2. The CDR3 runs 14 residues. The V and J ends lost 5 bases and 6 bases, in that order; junction bases with no gene match: 5. The germline V gene encodes CDR1 SQVTM and CDR2 ANQGSEA. The CDR3: CSVPTSGGINEQFF. CDR3 in DNA: TGCAGCGTTCCAACTAGCGGGGGGATCAATGAGCAGTTCTTC.

This clonotype showed up many times. The chain couples TRBV5-1 to TRBJ1-2, with 12 bases lining up with TRBD1. Germline CDR1 SGHRS, CDR2 YFSETQ. There are 16 residues in the CDR3. V lost 5 bases, J lost 10 bases, and 15 bases stayed unmatched. CDR3 nucleotides: TGCGCCAGCAGACTATCCCGGGACAGGGGGCCGGATGACTACACCTTC. This gives the protein CASRLSRDRGPDDYTF.

V and J are TRBV7-2 and TRBJ1-1; D is ambiguous. Germline loops: CDR1 SGHTA, CDR2 FQGNSA. CDR3 size: 13 residues. The V gene lost 2 bases and the J gene lost 3 bases, with 7 bases spanning the gap. The CDR3 DNA is TGTGCCAGCAGCTTATCATGGGACACTGAAGCTTTCTTT. Translating it yields CASSLSWDTEAFF. Based on the CDR3 plus reference TRBV7-2 and TRBJ1-1, the full variable domain is GAGVSQSPSNKVTEKGKDVELRCDPISGHTALYWYRQSLGQGLEFLIYFQGNSAPDKSGLPSDRFSAERTGGSVSTLTIQRTQQEDSAVYLCASSLSWDTEAFFGQGTRLTVV.

At least ten counts were recorded for this clonotype. In DNA, the CDR3 is TGTGCCAGCAGCGCAGCGGGGGAACAGCCCCAGCATTTT. Encoded protein: CASSAAGEQPQHF. The rearrangement uses TRBV7-9 and TRBJ1-5, with D possibly being TRBD1 (5 bases). The length of the CDR3 is 13 residues. In germline, CDR1 is SEHNR, CDR2 FQNEAQ (reference sequence). V was shortened by 5 bases and J by 7 bases, with 12 bases between the two germline ends.

The chain employs TRBV12-3 or TRBV12-4 and TRBJ2-1; unclear D gene. Trimming left V 5 bases short and J 5 bases short, with 13 bases between. This CDR3 contains 14 residues. CDR3 DNA: TGTGCCAGCAGTCGAATCGGACCCAACAATGAGCAGTTCTTC. This sequence encodes CASSRIGPNNEQFF.

This clonotype occurred many times. This sequence joins TRBV7-8 and TRBJ1-1; D perhaps matches TRBD1 (6 bases). The CDR3 has 14 residues. Germline V lookup: CDR1 SGHVS, CDR2 FQNEAQ. V lost 5 bases to trimming and J lost 6 bases, with 16 bases between them. CDR3 coding DNA: TGTGCCAGCAGCGTTCAGGGGCTAAGTTCTGAAGCTTTCTTT. Its translation is CASSVQGLSSEAFF.

The table lists this clonotype with many counts. The chain combines TRBV12-3 or TRBV12-4 with TRBJ2-6; 8 bases align to TRBD2. V shed 6 bases and J 2 bases; nucleotides not matched to a gene: 3. This CDR3 has 15 amino acids. The DNA of the CDR3 is TGTGCCAGCAGGAACGGGGGGGCTGGGGCCAACGTCCTGACTTTC. It encodes CASRNGGAGANVLTF.

This clonotype was counted many times. The rearrangement joins TRBV28 to TRBJ2-3; 8 bases are shared with TRBD2. Unmatched junction bases numbered 8, after V lost 7 bases and J lost 5 bases. The CDR3 consists of 14 residues. Germline-derived CDR1 and CDR2 are MDHEN and SYDVKM. CDR3 sequence reads: CASNRWAGGDTQYF. The CDR3 DNA reads TGTGCCAGCAATCGCTGGGCGGGGGGAGATACGCAGTATTTT.

At least ten counts were recorded for this clonotype. J is TRBJ2-1 and V is TRBV15, with D possibly called TRBD1 or TRBD2 (5 bases each). CDR3 length: 13 residues. Trimming pared 4 bases from V and 8 bases from J, leaving 12 bases between. The germline V gene encodes CDR1 LNHNV and CDR2 YYDKDF (reference sequence). The CDR3 loop is CATSMRGLDEQFF. The DNA for the CDR3 is TGTGCCACCAGCATGAGGGGCCTCGATGAGCAGTTCTTC.

This sequence joins TRBV5-4 and TRBJ2-3; 12 bases align to TRBD1. The V and J ends lost 2 bases and 0 bases, in that order; junction bases with no gene match: 4. CDR3 size: 17 residues. Germline lookup yields CDR1 SGHNT and CDR2 YYREEE (reference sequence). CDR3 region: CASSLGTGGVSTDTQYF. CDR3 nucleotides: TGTGCCAGCAGCTTAGGGACAGGGGGCGTTAGCACAGATACGCAGTATTTT.